Included here is one T cell receptor (beta chain) sequence, with context. This entry is derived from a study of blood T cell repertoires in COVID-19. Study context: The United States, Italy and Spain were the sources of the acute and convalescent COVID-19 samples.

Original analysis: Reference gene primer amplification yielded estimated nucleated cell counts. TCRdb's table, derived via immunoSEQ multiplex PCR, lists solely in-frame clones and lacks some. That table supplies the V and J calls and clone size; D and trimming were determined from the DNA. The data show 76,000 or so clones, 91% seen once. Between the trimmed V and J ends, which lost 0 bases and 2 bases, there was a span of 10 bases. CDR3 length: 15 residues. Germline assignment: CDR1 SGHTA and CDR2 FQGNSA. The clonotype originates from a human donor in a cohort sampled during active COVID-19. The chain joins TRBV7-2 to TRBJ1-2; weak D call: TRBD1 (5 bases). The sample taken for sequencing was peripheral blood. CDR3 protein: CASSLALRANYGYTF. As DNA, the CDR3 is TGTGCCAGCAGCTTAGCGCTCAGGGCCAACTATGGCTACACCTTC.